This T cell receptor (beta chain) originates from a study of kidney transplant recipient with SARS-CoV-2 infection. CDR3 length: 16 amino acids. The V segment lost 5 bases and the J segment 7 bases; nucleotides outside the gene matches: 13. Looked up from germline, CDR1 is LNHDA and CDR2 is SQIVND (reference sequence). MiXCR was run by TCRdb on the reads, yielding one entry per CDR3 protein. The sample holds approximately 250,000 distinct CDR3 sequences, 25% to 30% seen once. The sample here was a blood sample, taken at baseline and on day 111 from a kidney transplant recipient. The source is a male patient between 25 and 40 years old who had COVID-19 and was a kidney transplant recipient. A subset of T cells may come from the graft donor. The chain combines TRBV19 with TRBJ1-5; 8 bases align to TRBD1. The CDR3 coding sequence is TGTGCCAGTAGTCCTATTCCCCGACAGGGGAAGCAGCCCCAGCATTTT. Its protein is CASSPIPRQGKQPQHF.